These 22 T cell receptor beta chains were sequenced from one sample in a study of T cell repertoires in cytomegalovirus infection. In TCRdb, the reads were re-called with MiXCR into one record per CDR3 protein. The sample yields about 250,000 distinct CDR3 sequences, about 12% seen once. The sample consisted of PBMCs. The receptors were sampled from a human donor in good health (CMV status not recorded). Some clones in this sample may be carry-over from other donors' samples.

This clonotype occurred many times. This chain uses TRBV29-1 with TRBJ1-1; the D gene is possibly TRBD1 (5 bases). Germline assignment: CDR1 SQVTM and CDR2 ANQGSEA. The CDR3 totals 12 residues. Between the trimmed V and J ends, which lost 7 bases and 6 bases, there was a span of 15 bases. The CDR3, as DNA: TGCAGCGGTACAGGAAGTTACGCTGAAGCTTTCTTT. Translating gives CSGTGSYAEAFF.

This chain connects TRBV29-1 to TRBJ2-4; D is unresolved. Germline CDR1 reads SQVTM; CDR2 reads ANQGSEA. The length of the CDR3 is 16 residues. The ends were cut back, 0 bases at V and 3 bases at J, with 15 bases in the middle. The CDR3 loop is CSVEDLSNTHKNIQYF. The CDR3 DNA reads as TGCAGCGTTGAAGATCTTTCTAACACCCACAAAAACATTCAGTACTTC.

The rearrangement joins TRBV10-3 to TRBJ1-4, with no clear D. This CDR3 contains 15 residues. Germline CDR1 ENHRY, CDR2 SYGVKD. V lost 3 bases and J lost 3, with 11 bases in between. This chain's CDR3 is CAISEQGSANEKLFF. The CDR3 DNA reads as TGTGCCATCAGTGAACAAGGGTCGGCTAATGAAAAACTGTTTTTT.

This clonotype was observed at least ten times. DNA of the CDR3: TGTGCCACCCAAGGGGCGCAAGATGGCTACACCTTC. It translates to CATQGAQDGYTF. V is TRBV7-2 and J is TRBJ1-2, with TRBD1 as a possible D gene (5 bases). Germline CDR1 is SGHTA and CDR2 is FQGNSA. The CDR3 contains 12 residues. Trimming took off 10 bases at V and 6 bases at J, with 15 bases between the two ends.

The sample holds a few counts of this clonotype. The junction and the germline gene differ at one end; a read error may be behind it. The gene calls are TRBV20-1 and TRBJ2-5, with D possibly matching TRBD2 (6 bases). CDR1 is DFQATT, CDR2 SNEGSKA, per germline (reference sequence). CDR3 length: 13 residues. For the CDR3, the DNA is TGCAGCGCTAGAGGACTCCGGGGGGAGACCCAGTACTTC. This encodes CSARGLRGETQYF.

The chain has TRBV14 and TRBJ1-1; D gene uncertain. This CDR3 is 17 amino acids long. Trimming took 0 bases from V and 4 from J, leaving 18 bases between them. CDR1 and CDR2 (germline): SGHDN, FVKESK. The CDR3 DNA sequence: TGTGCCAGCAGCCAAGATCTGGGTGTGGGCGCCGCCACTGAAGCTTTCTTT. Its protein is CASSQDLGVGAATEAFF.

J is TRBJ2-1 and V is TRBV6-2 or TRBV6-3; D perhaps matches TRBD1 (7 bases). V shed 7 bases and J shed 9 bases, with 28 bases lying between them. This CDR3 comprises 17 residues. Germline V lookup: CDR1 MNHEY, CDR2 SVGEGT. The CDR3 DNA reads TGTGCCAGCACCAAAAGCAGGGGCGGGACAGTCTTACGTGAGCAGTTCTTC. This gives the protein CASTKSRGGTVLREQFF.

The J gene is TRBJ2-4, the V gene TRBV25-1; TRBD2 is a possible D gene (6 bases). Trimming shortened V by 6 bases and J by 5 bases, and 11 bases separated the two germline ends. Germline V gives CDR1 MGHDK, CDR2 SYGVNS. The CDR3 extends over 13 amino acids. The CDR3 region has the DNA TGTGCCAGCAGGACGTCGGGGGAAAACATTCAGTACTTC. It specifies CASRTSGENIQYF.

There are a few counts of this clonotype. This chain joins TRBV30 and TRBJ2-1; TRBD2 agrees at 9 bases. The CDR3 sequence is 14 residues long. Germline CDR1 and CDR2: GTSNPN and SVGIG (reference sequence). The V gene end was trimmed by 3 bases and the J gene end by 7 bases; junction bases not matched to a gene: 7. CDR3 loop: CAWRILAGGNEQFF. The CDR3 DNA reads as TGTGCCTGGAGGATACTAGCGGGTGGTAATGAGCAGTTCTTC.

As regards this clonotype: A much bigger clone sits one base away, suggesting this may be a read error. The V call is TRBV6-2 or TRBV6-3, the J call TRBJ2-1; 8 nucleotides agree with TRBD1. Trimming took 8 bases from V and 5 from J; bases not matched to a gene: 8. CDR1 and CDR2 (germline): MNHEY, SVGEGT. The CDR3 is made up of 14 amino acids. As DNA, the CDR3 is TGTGCCAGCGCACGGACAGGGACCCACAATGAGCAGTTCTTC. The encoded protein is CASARTGTHNEQFF.

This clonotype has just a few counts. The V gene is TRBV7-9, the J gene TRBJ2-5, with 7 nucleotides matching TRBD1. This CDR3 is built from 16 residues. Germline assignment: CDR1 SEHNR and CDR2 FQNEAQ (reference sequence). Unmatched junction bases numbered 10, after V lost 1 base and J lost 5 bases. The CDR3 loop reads CASSLDLIGGAETQYF. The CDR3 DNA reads TGTGCCAGCAGCTTAGACCTCATAGGGGGCGCGGAGACCCAGTACTTC.

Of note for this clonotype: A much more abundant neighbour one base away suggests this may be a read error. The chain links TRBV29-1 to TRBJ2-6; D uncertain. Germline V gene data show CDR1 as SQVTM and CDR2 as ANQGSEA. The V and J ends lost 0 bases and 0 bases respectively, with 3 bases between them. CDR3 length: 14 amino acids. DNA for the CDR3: TGCAGCGTTGAAGAAGTCTCTGGGGCCAACGTCCTGACTTTC. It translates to CSVEEVSGANVLTF.

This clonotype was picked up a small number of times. The CDR3 spells CASSLEANNSPLHF. As DNA, the CDR3 is TGTGCCAGCAGCTTGGAGGCTAATAATTCACCCCTCCACTTT. This chain uses TRBV5-6 with TRBJ1-6; D not certain. This CDR3 contains 14 residues. CDR1 and CDR2 (germline): SGHDT, YYEEEE. V was shortened by 0 bases and J by 5 bases, with 6 bases between the two germline ends.

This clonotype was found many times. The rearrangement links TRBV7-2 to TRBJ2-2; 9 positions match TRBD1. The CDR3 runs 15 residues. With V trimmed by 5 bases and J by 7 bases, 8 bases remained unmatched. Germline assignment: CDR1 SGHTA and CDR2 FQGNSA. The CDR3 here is CASSPTGGAGGELFF. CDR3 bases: TGTGCCAGCAGCCCAACAGGGGGCGCAGGCGGGGAGCTGTTTTTT.

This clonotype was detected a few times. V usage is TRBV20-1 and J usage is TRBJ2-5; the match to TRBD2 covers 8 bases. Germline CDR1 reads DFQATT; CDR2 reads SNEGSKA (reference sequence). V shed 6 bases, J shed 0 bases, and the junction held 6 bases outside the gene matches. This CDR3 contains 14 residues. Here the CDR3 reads CSASERGYQETQYF. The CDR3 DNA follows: TGCAGTGCATCCGAGCGGGGGTACCAAGAGACCCAGTACTTC.

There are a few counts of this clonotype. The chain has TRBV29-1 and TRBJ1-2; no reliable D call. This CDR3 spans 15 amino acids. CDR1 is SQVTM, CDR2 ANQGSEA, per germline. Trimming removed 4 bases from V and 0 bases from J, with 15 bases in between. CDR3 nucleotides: TGCAGCGTTGCCCAGTACCAGACCACTAACTATGGCTACACCTTC. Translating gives CSVAQYQTTNYGYTF.

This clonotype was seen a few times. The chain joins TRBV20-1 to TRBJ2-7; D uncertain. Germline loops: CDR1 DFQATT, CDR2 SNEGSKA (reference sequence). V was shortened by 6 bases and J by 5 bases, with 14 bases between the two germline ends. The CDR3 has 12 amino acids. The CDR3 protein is CSAHWEMNEQYF. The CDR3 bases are TGCAGTGCACATTGGGAAATGAACGAGCAGTACTTC.

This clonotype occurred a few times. The CDR3 loop reads CATSDAQSFSTDTQYF. For the CDR3, the DNA is TGTGCCACCAGTGATGCACAGAGTTTCAGCACAGATACGCAGTATTTT. The chain carries TRBV24-1 and TRBJ2-3; D gene unclear. The length of the CDR3 is 16 residues. Germline V gene sequence: CDR1 KGHDR, CDR2 SFDVKD. The V gene lost 3 bases and the J gene lost 0 bases, with 12 bases spanning the gap.

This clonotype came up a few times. The CDR3, as DNA: TGTGCCAGCAGTCTCGACAGGAGCCGGGACACTGAAGCTTTCTTT. Translating it yields CASSLDRSRDTEAFF. This rearrangement joins TRBV12-3 or TRBV12-4 to TRBJ1-1; a weak D match, TRBD1 (6 bases). The CDR3 length is 15 residues. The V end was cut by 5 bases, the J end by 3 bases, with 16 bases between.

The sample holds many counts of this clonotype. The CDR3 here is CASSRLAGVIGDEQYF. Here the CDR3 DNA reads TGTGCCAGCAGCCGACTAGCGGGAGTGATCGGCGACGAGCAGTACTTC. This sequence joins TRBV7-2 and TRBJ2-7; the match to TRBD2 covers 12 bases. Per the germline V gene, CDR1 is SGHTA and CDR2 is FQGNSA. Trimming took 5 bases from V and 5 from J; bases not matched to a gene: 10. The CDR3 spans 16 residues. Full variable domain (rest looked up from reference TRBV7-2 and TRBJ2-7): GAGVSQSPSNKVTEKGKDVELRCDPISGHTALYWYRQSLGQGLEFLIYFQGNSAPDKSGLPSDRFSAERTGGSVSTLTIQRTQQEDSAVYLCASSRLAGVIGDEQYFGPGTRLTVT.

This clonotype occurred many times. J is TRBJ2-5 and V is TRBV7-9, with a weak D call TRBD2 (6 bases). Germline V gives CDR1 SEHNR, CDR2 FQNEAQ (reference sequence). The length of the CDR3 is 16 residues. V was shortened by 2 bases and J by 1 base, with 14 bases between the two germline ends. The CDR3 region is CASSLQGQGGQETQYF. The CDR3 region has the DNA TGTGCCAGCAGCTTACAAGGGCAGGGAGGCCAAGAGACCCAGTACTTC. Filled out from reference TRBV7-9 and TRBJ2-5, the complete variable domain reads DTGVSQNPRHKITKRGQNVTFRCDPISEHNRLYWYRQTLGQGPEFLTYFQNEAQLEKSRLLSDRFSAERPKGSFSTLEIQRTEQGDSAMYLCASSLQGQGGQETQYFGPGTRLLVL.

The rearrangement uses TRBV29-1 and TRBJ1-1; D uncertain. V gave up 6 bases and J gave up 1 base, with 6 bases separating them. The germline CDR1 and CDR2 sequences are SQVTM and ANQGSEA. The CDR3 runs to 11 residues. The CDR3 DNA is TGCAGCGTCGGGTGGAACACTGAAGCTTTCTTT. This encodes CSVGWNTEAFF.